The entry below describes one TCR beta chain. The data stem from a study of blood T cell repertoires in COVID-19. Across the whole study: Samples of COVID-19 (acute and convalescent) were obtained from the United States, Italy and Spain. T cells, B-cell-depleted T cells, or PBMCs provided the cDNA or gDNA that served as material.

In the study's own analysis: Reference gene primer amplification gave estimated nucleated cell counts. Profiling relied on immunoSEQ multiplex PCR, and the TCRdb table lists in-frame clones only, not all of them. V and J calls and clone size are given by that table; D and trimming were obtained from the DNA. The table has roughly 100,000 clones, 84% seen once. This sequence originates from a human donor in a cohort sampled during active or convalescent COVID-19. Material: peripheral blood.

CDR3 residues: CASSSGQGIYEQYF. CDR3 coding DNA: TGCGCCAGCAGCTCGGGACAGGGGATCTACGAGCAGTACTTC. V and J are TRBV5-1 and TRBJ2-7; TRBD1 matches 10 bases. With 3 bases clipped from V and 3 bases from J, the junction kept 3 bases outside the gene matches. Per the germline V gene, CDR1 is SGHRS and CDR2 is YFSETQ. The CDR3 has 14 residues.